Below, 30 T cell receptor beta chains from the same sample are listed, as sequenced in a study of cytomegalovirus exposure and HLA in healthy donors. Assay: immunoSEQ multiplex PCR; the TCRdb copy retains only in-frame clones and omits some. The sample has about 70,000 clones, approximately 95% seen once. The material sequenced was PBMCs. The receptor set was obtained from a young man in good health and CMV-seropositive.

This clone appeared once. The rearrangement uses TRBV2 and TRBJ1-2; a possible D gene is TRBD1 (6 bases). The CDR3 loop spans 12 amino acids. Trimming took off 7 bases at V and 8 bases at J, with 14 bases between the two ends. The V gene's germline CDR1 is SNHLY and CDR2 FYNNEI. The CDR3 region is CASIRTERGYTF. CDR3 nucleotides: TGTGCCAGCATCAGGACAGAACGCGGCTACACCTTC. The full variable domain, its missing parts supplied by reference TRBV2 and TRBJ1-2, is EPEVTQTPSHQVTQMGQEVILRCVPISNHLYFYWYRQILGQKVEFLVSFYNNEISEKSEIFDDQFSVERPDGSNFTLKIRSTKLEDSAMYFCASIRTERGYTFGSGTRLTVV.

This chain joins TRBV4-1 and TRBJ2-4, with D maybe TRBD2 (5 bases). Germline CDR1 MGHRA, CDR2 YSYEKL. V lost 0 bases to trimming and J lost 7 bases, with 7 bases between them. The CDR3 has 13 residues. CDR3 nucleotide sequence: TGCGCCAGCAGCCAAGAAAGGAGGAACATTCAGTACTTC. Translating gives CASSQERRNIQYF.

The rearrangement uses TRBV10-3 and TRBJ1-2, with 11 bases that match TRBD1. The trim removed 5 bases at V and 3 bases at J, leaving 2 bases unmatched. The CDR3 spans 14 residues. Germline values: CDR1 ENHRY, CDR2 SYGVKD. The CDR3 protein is CAISWTGGDYGYTF. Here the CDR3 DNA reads TGTGCCATCAGTTGGACAGGGGGCGACTATGGCTACACCTTC.

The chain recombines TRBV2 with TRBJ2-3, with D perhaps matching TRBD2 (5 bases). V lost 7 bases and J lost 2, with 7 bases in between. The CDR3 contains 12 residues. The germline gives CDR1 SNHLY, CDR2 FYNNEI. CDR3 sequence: CASKDSTDTQYF. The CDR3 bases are TGTGCCAGCAAGGACTCCACAGATACGCAGTATTTT.

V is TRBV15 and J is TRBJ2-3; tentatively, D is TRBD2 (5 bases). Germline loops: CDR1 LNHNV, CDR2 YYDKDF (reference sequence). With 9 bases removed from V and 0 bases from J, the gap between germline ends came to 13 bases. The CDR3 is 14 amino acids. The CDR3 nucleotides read TGTGCCACGGGCAGGACTCTTAGCACAGATACGCAGTATTTT. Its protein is CATGRTLSTDTQYF.

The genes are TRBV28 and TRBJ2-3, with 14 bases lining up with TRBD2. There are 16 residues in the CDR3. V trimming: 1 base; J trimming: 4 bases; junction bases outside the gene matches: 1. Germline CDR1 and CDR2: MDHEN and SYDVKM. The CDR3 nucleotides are TGTGCCAGCAGTTTATCGGGACTAGCGGGAGCAGATACGCAGTATTTT. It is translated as CASSLSGLAGADTQYF.

CDR3 region: CASSPGQGREQYF. As DNA, the CDR3 is TGTGCCAGCAGCCCTGGACAGGGTCGCGAGCAGTACTTC. The rearrangement uses TRBV9 and TRBJ2-7; 8 positions agree with TRBD1. The V gene end was trimmed by 4 bases and the J gene end by 6 bases; junction bases not matched to a gene: 6. Germline V gene sequence: CDR1 SGDLS, CDR2 YYNGEE. This CDR3 contains 13 residues. The full variable domain, completed using reference TRBV9 and TRBJ2-7, is DSGVTQTPKHLITATGQRVTLRCSPRSGDLSVYWYQQSLDQGLQFLIQYYNGEERAKGNILERFSAQQFPDLHSELNLSSLELGDSALYFCASSPGQGREQYFGPGTRLTVT.

As DNA, the CDR3 is TGCGCCAGCAGCTTCGGGTCCATCATCTCCGGAAACACCATATATTTT. Translating it yields CASSFGSIISGNTIYF. The chain has TRBV5-1 and TRBJ1-3; D gene unclear. V gave up 2 bases and J gave up 4 bases, with 16 bases separating them. CDR3 length: 16 residues. CDR1 and CDR2 from the germline V gene are SGHRS and YFSETQ.

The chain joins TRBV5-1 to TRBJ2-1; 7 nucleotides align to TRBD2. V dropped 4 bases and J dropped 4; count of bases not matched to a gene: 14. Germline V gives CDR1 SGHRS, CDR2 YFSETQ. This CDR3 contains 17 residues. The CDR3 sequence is CASSREVSSSGYNEQFF. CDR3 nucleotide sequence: TGCGCCAGCAGCCGGGAGGTATCCTCATCGGGATACAATGAGCAGTTCTTC.

Here the CDR3 DNA reads TGCGCCAGCAGCTTGGGACAAGTATCTAACTATGGCTACACCTTC. Protein product: CASSLGQVSNYGYTF. This sequence joins TRBV5-1 and TRBJ1-2, with no clear D. V was shortened by 0 bases and J by 0 bases, with 9 bases between the two germline ends. CDR1 and CDR2 from the germline V gene are SGHRS and YFSETQ. This CDR3 has 15 residues.

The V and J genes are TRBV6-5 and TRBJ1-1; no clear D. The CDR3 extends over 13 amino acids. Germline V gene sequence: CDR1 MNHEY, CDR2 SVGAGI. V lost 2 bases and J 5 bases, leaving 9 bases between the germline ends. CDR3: CASSYGRATEAFF. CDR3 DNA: TGTGCCAGCAGTTACGGCCGAGCGACTGAAGCTTTCTTT.

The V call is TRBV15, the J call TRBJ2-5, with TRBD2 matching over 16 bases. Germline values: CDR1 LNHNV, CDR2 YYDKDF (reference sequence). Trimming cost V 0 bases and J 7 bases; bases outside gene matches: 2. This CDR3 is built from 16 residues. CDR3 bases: TGTGCCACCAGCAGAGAGGGACTAGCGGGAGGGGGGACCCAGTACTTC. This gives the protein CATSREGLAGGGTQYF.

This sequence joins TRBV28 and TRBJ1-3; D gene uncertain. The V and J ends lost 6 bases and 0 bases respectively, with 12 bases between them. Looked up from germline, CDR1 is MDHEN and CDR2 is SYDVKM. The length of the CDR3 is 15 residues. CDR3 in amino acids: CASRYDTSSGNTIYF. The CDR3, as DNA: TGTGCCAGCAGGTACGACACGAGCTCTGGAAACACCATATATTTT.

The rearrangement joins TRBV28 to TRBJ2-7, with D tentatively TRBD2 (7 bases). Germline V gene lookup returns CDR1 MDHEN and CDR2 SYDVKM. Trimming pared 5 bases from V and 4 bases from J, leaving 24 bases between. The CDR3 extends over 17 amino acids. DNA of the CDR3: TGTGCCAGCAGTCCCGATCGTGGGGGGGGGCCCAGTTACGAGCAGTACTTC. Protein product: CASSPDRGGGPSYEQYF.

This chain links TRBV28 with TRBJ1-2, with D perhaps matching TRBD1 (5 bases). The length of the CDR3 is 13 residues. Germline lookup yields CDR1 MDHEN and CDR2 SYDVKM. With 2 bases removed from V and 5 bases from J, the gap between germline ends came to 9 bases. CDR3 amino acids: CASSLGGSYGYTF. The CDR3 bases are TGTGCCAGCAGTTTAGGGGGGTCATATGGCTACACCTTC.

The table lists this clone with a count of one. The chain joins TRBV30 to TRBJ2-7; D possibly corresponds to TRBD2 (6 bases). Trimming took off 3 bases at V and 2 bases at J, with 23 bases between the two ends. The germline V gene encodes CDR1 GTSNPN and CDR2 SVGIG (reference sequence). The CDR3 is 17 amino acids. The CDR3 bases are TGTGCCTGGAGCTTGTTTCTCCCTTTAGGGAGGCCCTACGAGCAGTACTTC. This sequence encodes CAWSLFLPLGRPYEQYF.

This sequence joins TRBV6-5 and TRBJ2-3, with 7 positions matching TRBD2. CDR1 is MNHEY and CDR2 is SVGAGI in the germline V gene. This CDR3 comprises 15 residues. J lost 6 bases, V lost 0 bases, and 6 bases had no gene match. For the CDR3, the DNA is TGTGCCAGCAGTTACTCGGGGACTACCCCGGATACGCAGTATTTT. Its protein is CASSYSGTTPDTQYF.

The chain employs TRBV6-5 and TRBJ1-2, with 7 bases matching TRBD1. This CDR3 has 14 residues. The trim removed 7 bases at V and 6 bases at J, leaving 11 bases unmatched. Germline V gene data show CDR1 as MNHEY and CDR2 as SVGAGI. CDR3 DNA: TGTGCCAGCATTCAGCCGGGACAGAAAAATGGCTACACCTTC. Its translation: CASIQPGQKNGYTF.

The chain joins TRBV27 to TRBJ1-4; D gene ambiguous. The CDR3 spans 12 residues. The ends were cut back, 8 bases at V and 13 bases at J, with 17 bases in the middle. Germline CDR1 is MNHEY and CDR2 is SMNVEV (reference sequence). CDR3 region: CASGDPFGGLFF. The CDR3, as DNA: TGTGCCAGCGGGGATCCGTTCGGAGGACTGTTTTTT.

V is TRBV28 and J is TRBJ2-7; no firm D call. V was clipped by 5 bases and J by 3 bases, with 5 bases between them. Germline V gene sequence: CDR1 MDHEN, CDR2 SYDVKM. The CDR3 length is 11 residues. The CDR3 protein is CASSQNYEQYF. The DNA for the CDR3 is TGTGCCAGCAGTCAAAACTACGAGCAGTACTTC.

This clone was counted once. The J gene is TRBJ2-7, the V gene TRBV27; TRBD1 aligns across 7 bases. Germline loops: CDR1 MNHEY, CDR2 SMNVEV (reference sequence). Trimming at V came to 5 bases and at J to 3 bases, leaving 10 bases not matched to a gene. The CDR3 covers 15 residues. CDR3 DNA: TGTGCCAGCAGTGTTCGACAGGGAGAATACTACGAGCAGTACTTC. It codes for CASSVRQGEYYEQYF.

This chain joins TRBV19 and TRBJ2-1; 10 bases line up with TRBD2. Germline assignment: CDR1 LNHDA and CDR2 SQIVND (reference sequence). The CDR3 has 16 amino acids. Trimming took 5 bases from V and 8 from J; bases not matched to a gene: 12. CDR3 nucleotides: TGTGCCAGTAGTTTAATTCTAGCGGGAGTAGTGGATGAGCAGTTCTTC. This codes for CASSLILAGVVDEQFF. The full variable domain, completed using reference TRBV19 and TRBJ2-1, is DGGITQSPKYLFRKEGQNVTLSCEQNLNHDAMYWYRQDPGQGLRLIYYSQIVNDFQKGDIAEGYSVSREKKESFPLTVTSAQKNPTAFYLCASSLILAGVVDEQFFGPGTRLTVL.

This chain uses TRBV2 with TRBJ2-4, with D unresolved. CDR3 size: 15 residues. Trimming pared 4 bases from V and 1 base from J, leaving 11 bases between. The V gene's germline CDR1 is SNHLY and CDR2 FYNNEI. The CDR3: CASSATFAAKNIQYF. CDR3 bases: TGTGCCAGCAGTGCGACATTTGCGGCCAAAAACATTCAGTACTTC.

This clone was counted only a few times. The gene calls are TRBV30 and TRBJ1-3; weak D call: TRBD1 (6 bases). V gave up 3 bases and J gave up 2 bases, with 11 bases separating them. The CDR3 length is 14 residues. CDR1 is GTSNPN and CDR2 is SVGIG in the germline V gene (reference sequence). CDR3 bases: TGTGCCTGGAGCAGGACAGTCGCTGGAAACACCATATATTTT. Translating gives CAWSRTVAGNTIYF.

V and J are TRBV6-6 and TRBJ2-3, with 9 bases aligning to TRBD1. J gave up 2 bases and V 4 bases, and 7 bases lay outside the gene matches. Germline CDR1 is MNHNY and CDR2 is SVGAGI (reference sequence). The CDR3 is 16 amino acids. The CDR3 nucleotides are TGTGCCAGCAGTTGGGGACAGGGAAGGAACACAGATACGCAGTATTTT. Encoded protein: CASSWGQGRNTDTQYF.

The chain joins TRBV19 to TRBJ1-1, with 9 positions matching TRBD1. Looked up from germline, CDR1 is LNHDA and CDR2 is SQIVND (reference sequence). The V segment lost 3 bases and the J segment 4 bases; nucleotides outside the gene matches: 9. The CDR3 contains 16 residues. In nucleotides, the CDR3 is TGTGCCAGTAGTATCGGCCTCGGGACAGGGCGCACTGAAGCTTTCTTT. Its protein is CASSIGLGTGRTEAFF.

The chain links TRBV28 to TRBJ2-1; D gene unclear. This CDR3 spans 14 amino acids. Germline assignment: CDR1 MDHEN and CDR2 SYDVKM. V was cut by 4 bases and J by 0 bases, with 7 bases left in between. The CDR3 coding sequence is TGTGCCAGCAGTTGGGCCAGCTCCTACAATGAGCAGTTCTTC. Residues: CASSWASSYNEQFF.

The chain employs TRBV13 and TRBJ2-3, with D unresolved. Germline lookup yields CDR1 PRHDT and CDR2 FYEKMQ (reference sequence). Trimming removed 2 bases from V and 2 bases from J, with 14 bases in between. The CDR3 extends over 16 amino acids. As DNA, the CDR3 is TGTGCCAGCAGCTTAATCGTCAGTTACCCCACAGATACGCAGTATTTT. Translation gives CASSLIVSYPTDTQYF.

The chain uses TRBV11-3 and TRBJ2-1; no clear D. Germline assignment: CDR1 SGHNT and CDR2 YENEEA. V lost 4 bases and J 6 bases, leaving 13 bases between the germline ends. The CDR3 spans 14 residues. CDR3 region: CASSSSSTVNEQFF. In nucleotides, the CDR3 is TGTGCCAGCAGCTCCTCCTCTACCGTCAATGAGCAGTTCTTC. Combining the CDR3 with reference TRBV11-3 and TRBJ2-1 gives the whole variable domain EAGVVQSPRYKIIEKKQPVAFWCNPISGHNTLYWYLQNLGQGPELLIRYENEEAVDDSQLPKDRFSAERLKGVDSTLKIQPAELGDSAVYLCASSSSSTVNEQFFGPGTRLTVL.

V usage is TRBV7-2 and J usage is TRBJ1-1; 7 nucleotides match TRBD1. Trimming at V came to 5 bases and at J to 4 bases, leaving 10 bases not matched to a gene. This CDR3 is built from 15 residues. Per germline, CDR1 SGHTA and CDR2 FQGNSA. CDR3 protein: CASSHYRGGSTEAFF. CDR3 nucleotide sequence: TGTGCCAGCAGCCATTACAGGGGCGGTAGCACTGAAGCTTTCTTT.